This TCR beta chain is from a study of cytotoxic CD8 clonotypes in ibrutinib-treated CLL. Study summary: Among the patients, roughly 12 presented as relapsed/refractory and about 14 as treatment-naive; around 18 showed unmutated IGHV.

Trimming removed 5 bases from V and 6 bases from J; junction bases left unmatched: 6. Germline values: CDR1 SGHTA, CDR2 FQGNSA. There are 14 residues in the CDR3. Clones were sequenced by immunoSEQ multiplex PCR, and TCRdb holds only the in-frame ones, with some missing. The sample lists fewer than 85,000 clones; 70% to 80% were seen once. Specimen: PBMCs, collected after 12 months of ibrutinib treatment. The sequence was obtained from a human donor with chronic lymphocytic leukemia. The chain links TRBV7-2 to TRBJ2-3; TRBD2 aligns across 9 bases. The CDR3 region is CASSPLAGHDTQYF. CDR3 nucleotide sequence: TGTGCCAGCAGCCCCCTAGCGGGACACGATACGCAGTATTTT.